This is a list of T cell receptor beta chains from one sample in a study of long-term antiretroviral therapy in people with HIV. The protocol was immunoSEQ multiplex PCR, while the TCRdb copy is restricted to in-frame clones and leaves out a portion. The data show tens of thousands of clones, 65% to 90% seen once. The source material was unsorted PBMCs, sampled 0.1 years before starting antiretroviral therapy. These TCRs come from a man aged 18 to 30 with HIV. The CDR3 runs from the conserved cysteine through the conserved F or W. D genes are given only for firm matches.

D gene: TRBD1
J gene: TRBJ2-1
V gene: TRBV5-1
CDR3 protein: CASSFGWTGIFNEQFF

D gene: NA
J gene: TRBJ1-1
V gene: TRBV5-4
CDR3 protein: CASSFGSPGGLNTEAFF

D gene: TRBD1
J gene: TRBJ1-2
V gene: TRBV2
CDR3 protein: CASKWQGALGYTF

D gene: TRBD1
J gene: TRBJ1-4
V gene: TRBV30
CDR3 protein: CAWTTGTGTEKLFF

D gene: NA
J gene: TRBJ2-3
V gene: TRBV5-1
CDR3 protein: CASSLESVGTDTQYF

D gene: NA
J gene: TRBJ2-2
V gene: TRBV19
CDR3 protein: CASSVIASTGELFF

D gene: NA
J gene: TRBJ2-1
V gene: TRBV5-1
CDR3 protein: CASSLAYNEQFF

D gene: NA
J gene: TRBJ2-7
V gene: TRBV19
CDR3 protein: CASSRVPAYEQYF

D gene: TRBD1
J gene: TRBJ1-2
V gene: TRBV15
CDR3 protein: CATSRRTGADGYTF

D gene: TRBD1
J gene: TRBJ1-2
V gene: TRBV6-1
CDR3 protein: CASSAYQLQGAYGYTF

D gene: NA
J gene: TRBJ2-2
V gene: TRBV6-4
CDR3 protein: CASSAGDTGELFF

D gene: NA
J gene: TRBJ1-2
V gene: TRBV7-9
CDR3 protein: CASSIQTNYGYTF

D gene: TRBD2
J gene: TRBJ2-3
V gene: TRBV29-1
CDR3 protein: CSASWTSADTQYF

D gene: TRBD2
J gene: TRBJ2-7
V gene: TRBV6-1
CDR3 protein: CASSEEGLAGYEQYF

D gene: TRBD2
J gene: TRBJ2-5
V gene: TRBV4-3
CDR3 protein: CASSPRTSGSLGQETQYF

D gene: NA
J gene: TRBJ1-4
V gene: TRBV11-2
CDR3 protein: CASSSRTEKLFF

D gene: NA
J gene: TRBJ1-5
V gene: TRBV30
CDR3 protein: CASSNGGNQPQHF

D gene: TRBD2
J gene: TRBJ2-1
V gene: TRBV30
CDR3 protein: CAWSGDSGGHNEQFF

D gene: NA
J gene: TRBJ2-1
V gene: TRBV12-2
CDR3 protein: CASRFGLTNRASSYNEQFF

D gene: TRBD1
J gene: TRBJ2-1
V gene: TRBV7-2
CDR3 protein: CASSLVPGQGSYNEQFF